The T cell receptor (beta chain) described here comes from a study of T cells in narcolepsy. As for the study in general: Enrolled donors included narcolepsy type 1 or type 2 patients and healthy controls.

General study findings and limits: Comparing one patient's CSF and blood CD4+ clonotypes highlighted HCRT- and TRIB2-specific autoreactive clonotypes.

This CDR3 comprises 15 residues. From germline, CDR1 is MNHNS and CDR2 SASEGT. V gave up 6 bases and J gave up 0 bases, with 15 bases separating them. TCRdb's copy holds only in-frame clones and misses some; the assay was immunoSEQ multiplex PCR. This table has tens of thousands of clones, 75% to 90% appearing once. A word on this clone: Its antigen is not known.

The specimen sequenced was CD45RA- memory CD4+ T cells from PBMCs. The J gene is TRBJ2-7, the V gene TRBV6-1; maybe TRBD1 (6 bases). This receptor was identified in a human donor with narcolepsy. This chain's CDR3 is CASSPGAGVSYEQYF. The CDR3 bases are TGTGCCAGCAGCCCCGGAGCAGGGGTCTCCTACGAGCAGTACTTC.